A single sample is the source of the 27 T cell receptor beta chains below, sequenced in a study of T cells after posttransplantation cyclophosphamide. The assay was immunoSEQ multiplex PCR, and TCRdb's table has in-frame clones only and misses some. The sample lists approximately 52,000 clones, 86% occurring once. The specimen was PBMCs. The receptors shown here come from a man aged 25-40 years with a blood cancer, CMV-positive, and with a related stem cell donor.

The genes are TRBV19 and TRBJ2-5; the D gene is possibly TRBD1 (7 bases). Trimming pared 11 bases from V and 0 bases from J, leaving 13 bases between. This CDR3 is 13 amino acids long. Germline V CDR1 and CDR2: LNHDA, SQIVND (reference sequence). CDR3 nucleotide sequence: TGTGCCTCGGCAGGGGGGTACCAAGAGACCCAGTACTTC. As protein: CASAGGYQETQYF.

The chain links TRBV7-8 to TRBJ2-3; the match to TRBD2 covers 7 bases. The CDR3 spans 14 residues. Per the germline V gene, CDR1 is SGHVS and CDR2 is FQNEAQ. Trimming cost V 7 bases and J 4 bases; bases outside gene matches: 8. In DNA form, the CDR3 reads TGTGCCAGCAAGACTAGCAAGTTAGCAGATACGCAGTATTTT. Amino acids: CASKTSKLADTQYF.

Turning to this clone: Other DNA sequences in this specimen translate into the identical CDR3. The chain combines TRBV27 with TRBJ2-1; 11 bases agree with TRBD2. CDR1 and CDR2 (germline): MNHEY, SMNVEV (reference sequence). CDR3 length equals 14 residues. Trimming took 6 bases from V and 8 from J; bases not matched to a gene: 6. As DNA, the CDR3 is TGTGCCAGCAGCCCTAGCGGGAGGATCGATGAGCAGTTCTTC. Protein: CASSPSGRIDEQFF.

V and J are TRBV19 and TRBJ2-7, with 14 bases that match TRBD2. The junction had 9 bases not matched to a gene; V was cut back by 5 bases and J by 3 bases. In germline, CDR1 is LNHDA, CDR2 SQIVND (reference sequence). The CDR3 sequence is 17 residues long. The CDR3, as DNA: TGTGCCAGTAGTCGACACTCCGGGACTAGCGGGAGCTACGAGCAGTACTTC. Its protein is CASSRHSGTSGSYEQYF. Using reference TRBV19 and TRBJ2-7 for the parts outside the CDR3, the full variable domain is DGGITQSPKYLFRKEGQNVTLSCEQNLNHDAMYWYRQDPGQGLRLIYYSQIVNDFQKGDIAEGYSVSREKKESFPLTVTSAQKNPTAFYLCASSRHSGTSGSYEQYFGPGTRLTVT.

This clone came up many times. V usage is TRBV6-1 and J usage is TRBJ2-7, with 9 bases matching TRBD2. CDR1 MNHNS and CDR2 SASEGT come from the germline V gene. The V gene end was trimmed by 8 bases and the J gene end by 6 bases; junction bases not matched to a gene: 14. The CDR3 consists of 15 residues. In DNA, the CDR3 is TGTGCCAGCTCTTATATAGCGGGAGAGATAGTCGAGCAGTACTTC. It is translated as CASSYIAGEIVEQYF.

The CDR3 nucleotides read TGTGCCAGCATGCGTGGGGTGGCAGGGTCGTACCAAGAGACCCAGTACTTC. Encoded protein: CASMRGVAGSYQETQYF. V is TRBV5-5 and J is TRBJ2-5, with a tentative D call TRBD1 (5 bases). Trimming took off 6 bases at V and 0 bases at J, with 21 bases between the two ends. The CDR3 loop spans 17 amino acids. Germline V CDR1 and CDR2: SGHKS, YYEKEE (reference sequence).

The V call is TRBV29-1, the J call TRBJ2-7; 7 bases are a match to TRBD1. The length of the CDR3 is 14 residues. Germline CDR1 SQVTM, CDR2 ANQGSEA. The V and J ends lost 5 bases and 0 bases, in that order; junction bases with no gene match: 7. As DNA, the CDR3 is TGCAGCGTTTTGGACAGGACGAGCTCCTACGAGCAGTACTTC. Its translation is CSVLDRTSSYEQYF.

The V gene is TRBV5-4, the J gene TRBJ2-5; D remains ambiguous. Per germline, CDR1 SGHNT and CDR2 YYREEE (reference sequence). The CDR3 sequence is 14 residues long. V shed 2 bases and J shed 1 base, with 9 bases lying between them. This CDR3 is CASSLGTAQETQYF. For the CDR3, the DNA is TGTGCCAGCAGCTTAGGTACAGCCCAAGAGACCCAGTACTTC. Full variable domain (rest looked up from reference TRBV5-4 and TRBJ2-5): ETGVTQSPTHLIKTRGQQVTLRCSSQSGHNTVSWYQQALGQGPQFIFQYYREEENGRGNFPPRFSGLQFPNYSSELNVNALELDDSALYLCASSLGTAQETQYFGPGTRLLVL.

The rearrangement joins TRBV4-3 to TRBJ2-1; TRBD2 agrees at 10 bases. The junction had 11 bases not matched to a gene; V was cut back by 5 bases and J by 7 bases. There are 16 residues in the CDR3. Germline-derived CDR1 and CDR2 are LGHNA and YSLEER. CDR3 sequence reads: CASSSGDSGRKNEQFF. In nucleotides, the CDR3 is TGCGCCAGCAGCTCCGGGGATAGCGGGAGGAAAAATGAGCAGTTCTTC.

The V and J genes are TRBV2 and TRBJ2-7; D gene unclear. CDR1 and CDR2 (germline): SNHLY, FYNNEI. The V end was cut by 7 bases, the J end by 3 bases, with 13 bases between. The CDR3 covers 13 residues. CDR3 sequence reads: CASIRGWSYEQYF. The CDR3 nucleotides read TGTGCCAGCATCAGAGGTTGGAGCTACGAGCAGTACTTC.

This chain uses TRBV5-1 with TRBJ1-5; D unresolved. Between the trimmed V and J ends, which lost 0 bases and 6 bases, there was a span of 10 bases. CDR1 is SGHRS, CDR2 YFSETQ, per germline. The CDR3 loop spans 14 amino acids. The CDR3, as DNA: TGCGCCAGCAGCTTGGGGGGAGATAGTCAGCCCCAGCATTTT. Protein product: CASSLGGDSQPQHF.

About this clone: The DNA is omitted, as the CDR3 cannot be located on it reliably, and the CDR3 follows TCRdb's listing. The rearrangement uses TRBV7-8 and TRBJ2-4; the table calls TRBD2, which could not be checked here. Germline values: CDR1 SGHVS, CDR2 FQNEAQ. From its first to its last residue, the CDR3 has 13 amino acids. CDR3 protein: CASTSVGENIQYF.

The chain couples TRBV19 to TRBJ2-7; D might be TRBD1 (5 bases). V was trimmed by 6 bases and J by 3 bases, leaving 6 bases between them. Germline-derived CDR1 and CDR2 are LNHDA and SQIVND (reference sequence). This CDR3 spans 11 amino acids. The CDR3 coding sequence is TGTGCCAGTAGCAGGGACTACGAGCAGTACTTC. It translates to CASSRDYEQYF.

The chain joins TRBV9 to TRBJ2-1, with TRBD1 matching 11 bases. The ends lost 4 bases at V and 10 bases at J; junction bases unmatched: 13. The CDR3 is made up of 16 amino acids. Germline-derived CDR1 and CDR2 are SGDLS and YYNGEE. CDR3 in amino acids: CASSPGTGGGFGEQFF. CDR3 sequence (DNA): TGTGCCAGCAGCCCCGGGACAGGGGGAGGTTTTGGAGAGCAGTTCTTC.

In this sample, this clone turned up once. The chain carries TRBV5-6 and TRBJ2-7; 9 bases are a match to TRBD2. CDR1 SGHDT and CDR2 YYEEEE come from the germline V gene. Unmatched junction bases numbered 8, after V lost 5 bases and J lost 5 bases. This CDR3 spans 14 amino acids. Here the CDR3 reads CASRLLAGIDEQYF. The CDR3 DNA is TGTGCCAGCAGATTGCTAGCGGGAATCGACGAGCAGTACTTC.

The chain is built from TRBV9 and TRBJ2-1; 15 bases agree with TRBD2. The CDR3 consists of 21 residues. Germline CDR1 SGDLS, CDR2 YYNGEE. V lost 0 bases to trimming and J lost 3 bases; unmatched junction nucleotides: 13. In DNA, the CDR3 is TGTGCCAGCAGCGTAGCTTTGGGGACTAGCGGGAGGTCGGGGCACTACAATGAGCAGTTCTTC. Residues: CASSVALGTSGRSGHYNEQFF.

The rearrangement links TRBV21-1 to TRBJ2-5; the table's D call TRBD1 went unverified against the DNA. TRBV21-1 is flagged as a pseudogene. This CDR3 contains 16 residues. The CDR3 bases are TGTGCCAGCAGAGAGGCCAGGGGCCAATTTCGAGAGACCCAGTACTTC. It translates to CASREARGQFRETQYF.

This clone was seen a few times. The chain couples TRBV6-1 to TRBJ1-2, with a possible D match to TRBD1 (6 bases). This CDR3 spans 15 amino acids. The germline gives CDR1 MNHNS, CDR2 SASEGT. V lost 0 bases, J lost 4 bases, and 12 bases lay in between. This chain's CDR3 is CASSEAYAGAYGYTF. CDR3 coding DNA: TGTGCCAGCAGTGAAGCGTACGCAGGGGCCTATGGCTACACCTTC.

The chain uses TRBV2 and TRBJ1-5; 8 bases are shared with TRBD1. The ends lost 6 bases at V and 3 bases at J; junction bases unmatched: 7. The CDR3 sequence is 15 residues long. Germline-derived CDR1 and CDR2 are SNHLY and FYNNEI. This chain's CDR3 is CASRKDRVNNQPQHF. The CDR3 DNA follows: TGTGCCAGCAGGAAGGACAGGGTGAACAATCAGCCCCAGCATTTT.

This clone was seen once. The chain employs TRBV2 and TRBJ1-2, with unresolved D. V was cut by 4 bases and J by 4 bases, with 16 bases left in between. The CDR3 consists of 15 residues. CDR1 is SNHLY, CDR2 FYNNEI, per germline. CDR3 amino acids: CASSVFAGVGYGYTF. CDR3 nucleotides: TGTGCCAGCAGTGTTTTCGCCGGAGTGGGCTATGGCTACACCTTC.

The chain is built from TRBV5-1 and TRBJ2-3; the D is unclear. Germline V CDR1 and CDR2: SGHRS, YFSETQ. V gave up 3 bases and J gave up 0 bases, with 14 bases separating them. CDR3 length: 16 residues. CDR3 protein: CASSSRWSLSTDTQYF. CDR3 coding DNA: TGCGCCAGCAGCTCACGCTGGAGCCTTAGCACAGATACGCAGTATTTT.

The chain joins TRBV13 to TRBJ1-1, with 8 bases lining up with TRBD1. Looked up from germline, CDR1 is PRHDT and CDR2 is FYEKMQ (reference sequence). This CDR3 contains 13 residues. V lost 6 bases and J lost 5; bases outside the gene matches: 5. The CDR3, as DNA: TGTGCCAGCAGTTTTCACAGGGGGACTGAAGCTTTCTTT. Protein product: CASSFHRGTEAFF. The entire variable domain, with the rest obtained from reference TRBV13 and TRBJ1-1, is as follows: AAGVIQSPRHLIKEKRETATLKCYPIPRHDTVYWYQQGPGQDPQFLISFYEKMQSDKGSIPDRFSAQQFSDYHSELNMSSLELGDSALYFCASSFHRGTEAFFGQGTRLTVV.

The V call is TRBV7-8, the J call TRBJ2-1, with 10 bases that match TRBD2. Trimming at V came to 4 bases and at J to 4 bases, leaving 13 bases not matched to a gene. Per the germline V gene, CDR1 is SGHVS and CDR2 is FQNEAQ. This CDR3 is 18 amino acids long. The CDR3: CASSSGLAVYTLYNEQFF. The DNA for the CDR3 is TGTGCCAGCAGCTCCGGACTAGCGGTATATACCCTTTACAATGAGCAGTTCTTC. Looking up the rest from reference TRBV7-8 and TRBJ2-1 gives the full variable domain: GAGVSQSPRYKVAKRGQDVALRCDPISGHVSLFWYQQALGQGPEFLTYFQNEAQLDKSGLPSDRFFAERPEGSVSTLKIQRTQQEDSAVYLCASSSGLAVYTLYNEQFFGPGTRLTVL.

J is TRBJ2-7 and V is TRBV2; 11 bases fit TRBD2. The CDR3 is 16 residues long. CDR1 and CDR2 (germline): SNHLY, FYNNEI. V lost 4 bases, J lost 3 bases, and 8 bases stayed unmatched. CDR3 protein: CASSAGPGTSGYEQYF. CDR3 DNA: TGTGCCAGCAGTGCTGGGCCCGGGACTAGCGGCTACGAGCAGTACTTC. Complete variable domain (other parts from reference TRBV2 and TRBJ2-7): EPEVTQTPSHQVTQMGQEVILRCVPISNHLYFYWYRQILGQKVEFLVSFYNNEISEKSEIFDDQFSVERPDGSNFTLKIRSTKLEDSAMYFCASSAGPGTSGYEQYFGPGTRLTVT.

The rearrangement links TRBV30 to TRBJ1-1, with 9 bases matching TRBD1. Germline values: CDR1 GTSNPN, CDR2 SVGIG (reference sequence). V shed 0 bases and J 11 bases; nucleotides not matched to a gene: 13. This CDR3 has 15 residues. The CDR3 spells CAWSVLSGTGGLAFF. The CDR3 DNA sequence: TGTGCCTGGAGTGTACTATCTGGCACAGGGGGCTTGGCTTTCTTT.

The count of this clone is one. The rearrangement joins TRBV27 to TRBJ2-1; D is possibly TRBD2 (7 bases). V lost 2 bases and J lost 8, with 10 bases in between. The CDR3 is 13 amino acids. Germline CDR1 reads MNHEY; CDR2 reads SMNVEV (reference sequence). CDR3 protein: CASSLTGGHEQFF. CDR3 nucleotide sequence: TGTGCCAGCAGTTTAACCGGGGGGCATGAGCAGTTCTTC.

CDR3 loop: CASSQGEDRGRGQPQHF. CDR3 nucleotides: TGCGCCAGCAGCCAAGGAGAGGACAGGGGACGGGGTCAGCCCCAGCATTTT. The rearrangement links TRBV4-1 to TRBJ1-5; TRBD1 matches at 9 bases. Per the germline V gene, CDR1 is MGHRA and CDR2 is YSYEKL. Trimming cost V 1 base and J 6 bases; bases outside gene matches: 10. The CDR3 has 17 residues.